A single sample is the source of the 13 T cell receptor beta chains below, sequenced in a study of control samples from healthy donors and cancer patients. Some clones are missing from TCRdb's copy, which holds only in-frame ones; the method was immunoSEQ multiplex PCR. The sample has about 410,000 clones, 80% to 95% seen once; the top ten hold around 6.5%. Sequencing was carried out using PBMCs. Receptors originate from a man in his forties with head and neck cancer.

In its sample, this clone was seen once. The V call is TRBV6-6, the J call TRBJ2-3; no definite D call. V lost 1 base to trimming and J lost 5 bases, with 4 bases between them. This CDR3 is 12 amino acids long. Germline CDR1 reads MNHNY; CDR2 reads SVGAGI (reference sequence). The CDR3: CASSYYGDTQYF. The CDR3 bases are TGTGCCAGCAGTTACTATGGAGATACGCAGTATTTT.

The chain carries TRBV30 and TRBJ2-7; 10 nucleotides align to TRBD2. V trimming: 0 bases; J trimming: 6 bases; junction bases outside the gene matches: 11. The CDR3 is 16 residues long. Germline values: CDR1 GTSNPN, CDR2 SVGIG (reference sequence). CDR3 amino acids: CAWSVLFGTSDSEQYF. CDR3 bases: TGTGCCTGGAGTGTATTGTTCGGGACTAGCGACTCCGAGCAGTACTTC. Full variable domain (remainder filled in from reference TRBV30 and TRBJ2-7): SQTIHQWPATLVQPVGSPLSLECTVEGTSNPNLYWYRQAAGRGLQLLFYSVGIGQISSEVPQNLSASRPQDRQFILSSKKLLLSDSGFYLCAWSVLFGTSDSEQYFGPGTRLTVT.

The CDR3 DNA sequence: TGTGCCAGCAGTCCTCCAAGGGCAACTAATGAAAAACTGTTTTTT. Encoded protein: CASSPPRATNEKLFF. The chain uses TRBV28 and TRBJ1-4; D gene unclear. The CDR3 is made up of 15 amino acids. Trimming removed 5 bases from V and 0 bases from J, with 10 bases in between. Germline V gene sequence: CDR1 MDHEN, CDR2 SYDVKM.

The rearrangement uses TRBV7-2 and TRBJ2-1; 8 bases are shared with TRBD1. The CDR3 has 15 residues. Per germline, CDR1 SGHTA and CDR2 FQGNSA. V lost 1 base to trimming and J lost 2 bases; unmatched junction nucleotides: 1. The CDR3 protein is CASSLGQGPYNEQFF. The DNA of the CDR3 is TGTGCCAGCAGCTTAGGACAGGGGCCCTACAATGAGCAGTTCTTC. Supplemented by reference TRBV7-2 and TRBJ2-1, the full variable domain reads GAGVSQSPSNKVTEKGKDVELRCDPISGHTALYWYRQSLGQGLEFLIYFQGNSAPDKSGLPSDRFSAERTGGSVSTLTIQRTQQEDSAVYLCASSLGQGPYNEQFFGPGTRLTVL.

For the CDR3, the DNA is TGTGCCAGCAGCTTAGCGTTCCAGGGAACTTATAATTCACCCCTCCACTTT. It specifies CASSLAFQGTYNSPLHF. The chain has TRBV7-8 and TRBJ1-6, with TRBD1 as a possible D gene (5 bases). The CDR3 has 17 residues. Per the germline V gene, CDR1 is SGHVS and CDR2 is FQNEAQ. V dropped 0 bases and J dropped 4 bases, with 13 bases sitting between them. The variable domain in full, completed from reference TRBV7-8 and TRBJ1-6, reads GAGVSQSPRYKVAKRGQDVALRCDPISGHVSLFWYQQALGQGPEFLTYFQNEAQLDKSGLPSDRFFAERPEGSVSTLKIQRTQQEDSAVYLCASSLAFQGTYNSPLHFGNGTRLTVT.

This clone was seen a handful of times. V is TRBV27 and J is TRBJ2-1, with D unclear. The CDR3 is made up of 14 amino acids. The germline gives CDR1 MNHEY, CDR2 SMNVEV (reference sequence). The V gene lost 2 bases and the J gene lost 5 bases, with 10 bases spanning the gap. The CDR3 protein is CASSLKRQNNEQFF. The CDR3 region has the DNA TGTGCCAGCAGTTTAAAGAGGCAGAACAATGAGCAGTTCTTC.

V and J are TRBV7-2 and TRBJ2-1; TRBD1 aligns across 7 bases. J lost 8 bases, V lost 3 bases, and 4 bases had no gene match. The CDR3 is 13 amino acids. Germline CDR1 and CDR2: SGHTA and FQGNSA. As DNA, the CDR3 is TGTGCCAGCAGCTTCGGCAGGGGGTATGAGCAGTTCTTC. It specifies CASSFGRGYEQFF.

This clone was counted between two and nine times. The chain uses TRBV2 and TRBJ2-7; 8 nucleotides line up with TRBD1. V lost 6 bases to trimming and J lost 6 bases; unmatched junction nucleotides: 13. This CDR3 has 15 residues. Per germline, CDR1 SNHLY and CDR2 FYNNEI. This CDR3 reads CASREAGGFFSEQYF. The CDR3 DNA reads TGTGCCAGCAGGGAGGCAGGGGGCTTTTTTTCCGAGCAGTACTTC. The variable domain in full, completed from reference TRBV2 and TRBJ2-7, reads EPEVTQTPSHQVTQMGQEVILRCVPISNHLYFYWYRQILGQKVEFLVSFYNNEISEKSEIFDDQFSVERPDGSNFTLKIRSTKLEDSAMYFCASREAGGFFSEQYFGPGTRLTVT.

This sequence joins TRBV29-1 and TRBJ1-2; D call uncertain. This CDR3 comprises 13 residues. Looked up from germline, CDR1 is SQVTM and CDR2 is ANQGSEA. Between the trimmed V and J ends, which lost 1 base and 5 bases, there was a span of 11 bases. CDR3 coding DNA: TGCAGCGTTGAAGTCGTAGGGCCTTATGGCTACACCTTC. It translates to CSVEVVGPYGYTF.

This chain's CDR3 is CAWLGTAVAGYTF. CDR3 sequence (DNA): TGTGCCTGGTTGGGGACCGCGGTAGCTGGCTACACCTTC. V and J are TRBV30 and TRBJ1-2, with D perhaps matching TRBD1 (5 bases). The CDR3 covers 13 residues. The V and J ends lost 5 bases and 7 bases respectively, with 17 bases between them. Looked up from germline, CDR1 is GTSNPN and CDR2 is SVGIG (reference sequence).

The chain uses TRBV5-4 and TRBJ2-4; TRBD1 is a possible D gene (5 bases). The CDR3 covers 16 residues. Between the trimmed V and J ends, which lost 0 bases and 6 bases, there was a span of 16 bases. The V gene's germline CDR1 is SGHNT and CDR2 YYREEE (reference sequence). As DNA, the CDR3 is TGTGCCAGCAGCTTGGCGGGCGGCACGCAGGGAAACATTCAGTACTTC. It yields the protein CASSLAGGTQGNIQYF.

The V call is TRBV10-1, the J call TRBJ2-2, with D possibly being TRBD2 (5 bases). This CDR3 spans 15 amino acids. The germline gives CDR1 WNHNN, CDR2 SYGVQD (reference sequence). V lost 10 bases and J 4 bases, leaving 19 bases between the germline ends. CDR3 loop: CATSTRAGSTGELFF. For the CDR3, the DNA is TGCGCCACCTCTACGAGGGCTGGGTCCACCGGGGAGCTGTTTTTT.

Regarding this clone: The sample holds other DNA sequences that translate to the same CDR3. This chain joins TRBV5-4 and TRBJ2-7; D gene ambiguous. The CDR3 is made up of 13 amino acids. Deletions cut 2 bases from V and 0 bases from J, with 6 bases between. Germline V lookup: CDR1 SGHNT, CDR2 YYREEE (reference sequence). CDR3 sequence reads: CASSFSSSYEQYF. Written as DNA, the CDR3 is TGTGCCAGCAGCTTCTCGAGCTCCTACGAGCAGTACTTC.